This TCR beta chain originates from a study of radiation and T cells in renal cell carcinoma. Details on this clone: Its target is unknown.

As for treatment: treatment-naive control, cytoreductive nephrectomy. Control tumors came from treatment-naive patients without prior radiation. Control tumor donors were several females and some ten males, median age approximately 60 years. Findings and limits, study-wide: Compared with controls, irradiated tumors showed greater TCR clonality. Irradiated tumors held more dominant CDR3 motifs than control tumors.

The table came from immunoSEQ multiplex PCR; TCRdb's copy has only in-frame clones and leaves some out. Of over 8,500 clones in the sample, around three fifths were seen once. Germline V gene data show CDR1 as SEHNR and CDR2 as FQNEAQ (reference sequence). V gave up 4 bases and J gave up 6 bases, with 13 bases separating them. The CDR3 has 14 residues. Sequenced here: tumor tissue, sampled from a patient whose treatment was nephrectomy without radiotherapy. This clonotype originated in a man aged 55 to 69 with renal cell carcinoma. The rearrangement links TRBV7-9 to TRBJ1-3; D is unresolved. CDR3 sequence reads: CASSSMGLENTIYF. The CDR3, as DNA: TGTGCCAGCAGCTCCATGGGTCTCGAAAACACCATATATTTT.